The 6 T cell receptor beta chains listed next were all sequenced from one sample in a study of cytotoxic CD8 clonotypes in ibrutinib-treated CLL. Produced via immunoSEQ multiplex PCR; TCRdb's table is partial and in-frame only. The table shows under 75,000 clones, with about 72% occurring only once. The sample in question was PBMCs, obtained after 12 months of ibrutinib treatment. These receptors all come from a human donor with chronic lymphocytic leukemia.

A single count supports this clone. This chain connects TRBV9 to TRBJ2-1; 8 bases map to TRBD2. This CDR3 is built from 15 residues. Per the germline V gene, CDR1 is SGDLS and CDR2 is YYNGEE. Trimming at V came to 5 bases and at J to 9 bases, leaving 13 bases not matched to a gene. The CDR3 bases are TGTGCCAGCAGGGCTCTAACGGGAGGGCAAGGTGAGCAGTTCTTC. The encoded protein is CASRALTGGQGEQFF.

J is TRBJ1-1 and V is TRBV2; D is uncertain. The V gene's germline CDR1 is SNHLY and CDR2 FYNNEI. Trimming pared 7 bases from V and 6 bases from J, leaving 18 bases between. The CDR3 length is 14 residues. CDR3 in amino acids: CASIRLVGDPEAFF. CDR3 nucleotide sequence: TGTGCCAGCATCCGGCTCGTGGGTGATCCTGAAGCTTTCTTT.

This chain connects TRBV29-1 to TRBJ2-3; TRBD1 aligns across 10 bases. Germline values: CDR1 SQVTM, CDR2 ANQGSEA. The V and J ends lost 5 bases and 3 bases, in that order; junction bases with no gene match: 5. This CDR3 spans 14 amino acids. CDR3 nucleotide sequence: TGCAGCGTTATAGGGACAGGGGTTACAGATACGCAGTATTTT. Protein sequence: CSVIGTGVTDTQYF.

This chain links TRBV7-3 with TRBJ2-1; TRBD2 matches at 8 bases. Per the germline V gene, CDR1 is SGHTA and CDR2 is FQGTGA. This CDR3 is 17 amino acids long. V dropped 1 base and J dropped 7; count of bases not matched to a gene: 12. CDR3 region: CASSLSVRPSGFNEQFF. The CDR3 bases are TGTGCCAGCAGCTTAAGCGTTAGGCCTAGCGGGTTTAATGAGCAGTTCTTC.

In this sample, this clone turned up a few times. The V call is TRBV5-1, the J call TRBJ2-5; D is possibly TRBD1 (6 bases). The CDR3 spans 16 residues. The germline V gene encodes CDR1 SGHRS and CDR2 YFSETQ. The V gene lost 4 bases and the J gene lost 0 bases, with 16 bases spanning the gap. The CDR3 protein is CASSAQPQGHQETQYF. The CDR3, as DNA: TGCGCCAGCAGCGCCCAACCACAGGGACACCAAGAGACCCAGTACTTC.

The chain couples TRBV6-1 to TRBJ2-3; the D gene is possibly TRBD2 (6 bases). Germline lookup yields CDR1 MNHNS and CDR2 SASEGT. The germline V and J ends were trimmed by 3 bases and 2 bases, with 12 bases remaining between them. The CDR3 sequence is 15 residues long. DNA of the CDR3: TGTGCCAGCAGTGACGGAGGGACTCCCACAGATACGCAGTATTTT. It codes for CASSDGGTPTDTQYF.